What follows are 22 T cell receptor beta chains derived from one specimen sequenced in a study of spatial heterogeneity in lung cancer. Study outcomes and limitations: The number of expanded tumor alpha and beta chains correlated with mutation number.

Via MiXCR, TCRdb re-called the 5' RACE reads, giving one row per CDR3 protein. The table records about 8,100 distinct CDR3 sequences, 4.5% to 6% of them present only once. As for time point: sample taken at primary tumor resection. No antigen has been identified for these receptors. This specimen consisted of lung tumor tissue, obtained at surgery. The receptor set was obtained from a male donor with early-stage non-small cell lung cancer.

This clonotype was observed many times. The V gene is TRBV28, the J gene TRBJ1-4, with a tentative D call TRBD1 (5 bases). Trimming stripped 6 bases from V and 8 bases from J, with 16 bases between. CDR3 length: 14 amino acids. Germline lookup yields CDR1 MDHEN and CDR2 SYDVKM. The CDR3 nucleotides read TGTGCCAGCAGCACCTGGGGGGGACGGGAAAAACTGTTTTTT. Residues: CASSTWGGREKLFF.

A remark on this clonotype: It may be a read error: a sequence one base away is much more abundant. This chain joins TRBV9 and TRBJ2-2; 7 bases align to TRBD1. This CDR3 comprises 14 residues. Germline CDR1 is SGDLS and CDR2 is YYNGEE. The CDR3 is CASSARQGTVELFF. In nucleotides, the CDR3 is TGTGCCAGCAGCGCCCGACAGGGCACCGTGGAGCTGTTTTTT.

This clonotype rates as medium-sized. CDR3 protein: CASSGPLGEGTEAFF. Written as DNA, the CDR3 is TGTGCCAGCAGTGGGCCCTTAGGGGAAGGGACTGAAGCTTTCTTT. The chain uses TRBV2 and TRBJ1-1; possibly TRBD1 for D (5 bases). V shed 4 bases and J shed 5 bases, with 17 bases lying between them. The CDR3 runs to 15 residues. Germline V gives CDR1 SNHLY, CDR2 FYNNEI.

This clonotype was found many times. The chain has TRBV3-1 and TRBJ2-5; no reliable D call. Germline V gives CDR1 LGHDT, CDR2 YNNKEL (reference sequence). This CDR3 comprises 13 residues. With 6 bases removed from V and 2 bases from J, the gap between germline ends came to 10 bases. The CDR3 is CASRLTSQETQYF. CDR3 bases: TGTGCCAGCAGGTTGACGTCGCAAGAGACCCAGTACTTC.

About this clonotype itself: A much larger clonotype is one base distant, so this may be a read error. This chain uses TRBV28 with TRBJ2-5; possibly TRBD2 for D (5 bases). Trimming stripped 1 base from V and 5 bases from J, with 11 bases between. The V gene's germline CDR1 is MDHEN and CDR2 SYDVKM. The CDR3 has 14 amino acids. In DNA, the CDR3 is TGTGCCAGCAGTTTATTAGTGGGAGACGAGACCCAGTACTTC. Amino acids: CASSLLVGDETQYF.

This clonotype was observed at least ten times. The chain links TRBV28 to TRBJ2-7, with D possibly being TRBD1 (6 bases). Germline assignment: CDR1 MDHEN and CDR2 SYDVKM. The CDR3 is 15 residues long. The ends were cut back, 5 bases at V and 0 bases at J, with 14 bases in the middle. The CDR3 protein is CASSGTGQLSYEQYF. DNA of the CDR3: TGTGCCAGCAGTGGAACAGGGCAACTCTCCTACGAGCAGTACTTC.

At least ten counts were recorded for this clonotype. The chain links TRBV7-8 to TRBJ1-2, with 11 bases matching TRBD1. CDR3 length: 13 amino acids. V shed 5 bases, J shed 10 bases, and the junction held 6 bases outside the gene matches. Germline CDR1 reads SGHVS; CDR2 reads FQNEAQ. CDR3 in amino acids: CASSPTGQGVYTF. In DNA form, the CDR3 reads TGTGCCAGCAGCCCAACGGGACAGGGGGTCTACACCTTC.

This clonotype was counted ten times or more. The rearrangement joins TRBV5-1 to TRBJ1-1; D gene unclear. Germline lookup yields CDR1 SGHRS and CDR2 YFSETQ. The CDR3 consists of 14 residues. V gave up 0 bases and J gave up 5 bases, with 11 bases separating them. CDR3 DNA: TGCGCCAGCAGCTTGGCTCAATCCATAACTGAAGCTTTCTTT. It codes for CASSLAQSITEAFF.

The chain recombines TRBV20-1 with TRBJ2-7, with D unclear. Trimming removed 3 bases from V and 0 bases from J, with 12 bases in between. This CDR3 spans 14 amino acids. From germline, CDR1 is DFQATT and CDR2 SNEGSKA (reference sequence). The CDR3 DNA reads TGCAGTGCTAGCCAGTTCGATAGCTCCTACGAGCAGTACTTC. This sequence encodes CSASQFDSSYEQYF.

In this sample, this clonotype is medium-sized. CDR3 in DNA: TGTGCCAGCAGTTCCGGGACATCCCCCTACGAGCAGTACTTC. Encoded protein: CASSSGTSPYEQYF. The gene calls are TRBV28 and TRBJ2-7, with a possible D match to TRBD1 (6 bases). The germline V and J ends were trimmed by 4 bases and 2 bases, with 12 bases remaining between them. CDR3 size: 14 residues. Germline-derived CDR1 and CDR2 are MDHEN and SYDVKM.

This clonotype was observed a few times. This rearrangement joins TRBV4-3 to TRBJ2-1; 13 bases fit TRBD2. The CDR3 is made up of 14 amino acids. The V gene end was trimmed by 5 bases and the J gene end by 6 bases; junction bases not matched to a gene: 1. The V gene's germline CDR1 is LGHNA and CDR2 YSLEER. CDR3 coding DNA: TGCGCCAGCAGCGGACTAGCGGGAGTCAATGAGCAGTTCTTC. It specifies CASSGLAGVNEQFF.

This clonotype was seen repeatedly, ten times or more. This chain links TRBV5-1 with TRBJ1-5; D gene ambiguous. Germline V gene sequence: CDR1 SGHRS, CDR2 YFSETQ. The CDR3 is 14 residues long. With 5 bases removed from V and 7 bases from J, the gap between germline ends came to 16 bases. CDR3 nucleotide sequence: TGCGCCAGCAGGTCTGAGGCCGGAGGGCAGCCCCAGCATTTT. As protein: CASRSEAGGQPQHF. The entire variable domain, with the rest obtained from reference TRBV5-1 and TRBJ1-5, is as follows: KAGVTQTPRYLIKTRGQQVTLSCSPISGHRSVSWYQQTPGQGLQFLFEYFSETQRNKGNFPGRFSGRQFSNSRSEMNVSTLELGDSALYLCASRSEAGGQPQHFGDGTRLSIL.

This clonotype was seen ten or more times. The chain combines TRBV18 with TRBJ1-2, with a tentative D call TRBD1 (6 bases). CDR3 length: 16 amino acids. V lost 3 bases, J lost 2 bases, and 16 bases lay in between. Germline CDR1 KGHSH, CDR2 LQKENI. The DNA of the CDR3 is TGTGCCAGCTCACCCCTCGGGGGCACGTCAAACTATGGCTACACCTTC. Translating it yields CASSPLGGTSNYGYTF.

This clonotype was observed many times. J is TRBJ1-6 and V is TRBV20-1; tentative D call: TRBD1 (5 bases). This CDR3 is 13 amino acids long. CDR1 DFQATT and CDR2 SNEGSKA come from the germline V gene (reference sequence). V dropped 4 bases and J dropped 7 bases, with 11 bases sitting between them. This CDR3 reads CSAIRRDNSPLHF. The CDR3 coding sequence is TGCAGTGCTATTCGTAGGGACAATTCACCCCTCCACTTT.

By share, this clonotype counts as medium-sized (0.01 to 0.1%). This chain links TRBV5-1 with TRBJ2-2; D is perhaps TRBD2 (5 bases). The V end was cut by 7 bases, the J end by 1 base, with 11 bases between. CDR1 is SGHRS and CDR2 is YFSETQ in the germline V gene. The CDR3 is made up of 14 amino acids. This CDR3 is CASVRDQNTGELFF. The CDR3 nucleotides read TGCGCCAGCGTCCGGGATCAGAACACCGGGGAGCTGTTTTTT.

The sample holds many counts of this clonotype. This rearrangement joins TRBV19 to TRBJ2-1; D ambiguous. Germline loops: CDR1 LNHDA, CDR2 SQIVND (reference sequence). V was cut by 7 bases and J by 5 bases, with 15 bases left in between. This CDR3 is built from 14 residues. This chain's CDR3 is CASTLLAFDNEQFF. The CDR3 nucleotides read TGTGCCAGTACCCTCCTCGCGTTCGACAATGAGCAGTTCTTC.

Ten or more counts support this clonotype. The CDR3 sequence: CSAVMTSGIYEQYF. CDR3 DNA: TGCAGTGCTGTTATGACTAGCGGGATCTACGAGCAGTACTTC. V and J are TRBV20-1 and TRBJ2-7; TRBD2 aligns across 11 bases. CDR3 length: 14 amino acids. Germline V gene data show CDR1 as DFQATT and CDR2 as SNEGSKA (reference sequence). V lost 5 bases and J lost 3; bases outside the gene matches: 6.

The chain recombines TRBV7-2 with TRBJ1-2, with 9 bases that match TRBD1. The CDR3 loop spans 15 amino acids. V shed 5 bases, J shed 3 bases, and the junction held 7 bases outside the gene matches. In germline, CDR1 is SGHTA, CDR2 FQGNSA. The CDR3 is CASSTRTGADYGYTF. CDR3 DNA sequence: TGTGCCAGCAGCACCAGGACAGGGGCGGACTATGGCTACACCTTC.

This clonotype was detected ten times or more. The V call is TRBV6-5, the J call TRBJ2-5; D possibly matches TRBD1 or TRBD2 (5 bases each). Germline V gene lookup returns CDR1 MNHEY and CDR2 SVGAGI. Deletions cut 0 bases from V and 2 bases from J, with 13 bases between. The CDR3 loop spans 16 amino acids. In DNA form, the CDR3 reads TGTGCCAGCAGTTACTCGGGACGAGGGGCGCAAGAGACCCAGTACTTC. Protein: CASSYSGRGAQETQYF.

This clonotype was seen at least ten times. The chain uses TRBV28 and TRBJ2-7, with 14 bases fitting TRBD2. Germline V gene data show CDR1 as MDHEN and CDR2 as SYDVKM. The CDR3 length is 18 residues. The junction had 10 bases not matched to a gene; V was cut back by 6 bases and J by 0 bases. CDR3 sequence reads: CASSEGLAGGIRSYEQYF. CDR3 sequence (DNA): TGTGCCAGCAGCGAAGGACTAGCGGGAGGAATCCGCTCCTACGAGCAGTACTTC.

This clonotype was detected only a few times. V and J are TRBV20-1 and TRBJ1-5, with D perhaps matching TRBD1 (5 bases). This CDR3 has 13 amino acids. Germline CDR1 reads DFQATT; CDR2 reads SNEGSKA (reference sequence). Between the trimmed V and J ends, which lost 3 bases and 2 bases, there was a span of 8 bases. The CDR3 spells CSASPGGNQPQHF. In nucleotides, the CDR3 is TGCAGTGCTAGTCCGGGGGGCAATCAGCCCCAGCATTTT.

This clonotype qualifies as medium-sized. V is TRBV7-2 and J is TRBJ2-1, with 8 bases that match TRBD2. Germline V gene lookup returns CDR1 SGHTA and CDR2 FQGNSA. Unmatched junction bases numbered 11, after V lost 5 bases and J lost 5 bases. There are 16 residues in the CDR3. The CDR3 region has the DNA TGTGCCAGCAGCCGCCAGGGAGCGGGAGTCGACAATGAGCAGTTCTTC. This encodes CASSRQGAGVDNEQFF.